This is a list of T cell receptor beta chains from one sample in a study of technical replicates of blood from four donors. Only in-frame clones appear in the TCRdb table, and some are missing; sequencing was by immunoSEQ multiplex PCR. The table records some 70,000 clones, less than 98% of them present only once. Material: T cells isolated from PBMCs. The receptors were sampled from a human donor in good health. CDR3s include the opening cysteine and the closing phenylalanine or tryptophan. A D gene is named only where the DNA matches it firmly. Some rows mark clone size as missing; the rest say once, few, many or name a class of expanded clone.

size,J,V,D,DNA,CDR3
NA,TRBJ2-1,TRBV29-1,TRBD2,TGCAGCGTTGTCCCGGGACTAGCGGGACCTATTGAGCAGTTCTTC,CSVVPGLAGPIEQFF
NA,TRBJ2-3,TRBV19,TRBD1,TGTGCCAGTAGTAATCCCTCCGGGACAGCTTCTGATACGCAGTATTTT,CASSNPSGTASDTQYF
once,TRBJ1-1,TRBV2,NA,TGTGCCAGCAGTTCCAGCGGGACTGAAGCTTTCTTT,CASSSSGTEAFF
NA,TRBJ1-5,TRBV19,NA,TGTGCCAGTAGTACAGGGGTAAGCAATCAGCCCCAGCATTTT,CASSTGVSNQPQHF
NA,TRBJ1-2,TRBV28,TRBD1,TGTGCCAGCAGTTTCCAGGGGGGTGACTATGGCTACACCTTC,CASSFQGGDYGYTF
NA,TRBJ1-5,TRBV9,TRBD1,TGTGCCAGCAGCGGACAGGGAATGGGGAATCAGCCCCAGCATTTT,CASSGQGMGNQPQHF
NA,TRBJ1-2,TRBV19,NA,TGTGCCAGTAGCAGGGATTTTAACTATGGCTACACCTTC,CASSRDFNYGYTF
NA,TRBJ1-1,TRBV6-1,NA,TGTGCCAGCAGTATACGAGGAATCACTGAAGCTTTCTTT,CASSIRGITEAFF
NA,TRBJ2-7,TRBV29-1,NA,TGCAGCGTTGGCAGCTCCTACGAGCAGTACTTC,CSVGSSYEQYF
NA,TRBJ1-1,TRBV6-5,NA,TGTGCCAGCAGCCTCGGGGTCGGCACTGAAGCTTTCTTT,CASSLGVGTEAFF
NA,TRBJ2-2,TRBV9,TRBD2,TGTGCCAGCAGCGCCCCGATAGCGGGCGGGAACACCGGGGAGCTGTTTTTT,CASSAPIAGGNTGELFF
NA,TRBJ2-7,TRBV13,NA,TGTGCCAGCAGCCGGGGGTCCTACGAGCAGTACTTC,CASSRGSYEQYF
NA,TRBJ2-1,TRBV7-2,NA,TGTGCCAGCAGCTTAGACGTAATGGTTAGCTCCTACAATGAGCAGTTCTTC,CASSLDVMVSSYNEQFF
NA,TRBJ1-1,TRBV18,NA,TGTGCCAGCTCACCTCTTAGCGATTTGAACACTGAAGCTTTCTTT,CASSPLSDLNTEAFF
NA,TRBJ2-7,TRBV19,NA,TGTGCCAGTAGTATAGATCTGGGAGAAGGCTCCTACGAGCAGTACTTC,CASSIDLGEGSYEQYF
NA,TRBJ1-1,TRBV6-1,NA,TGTGCCAGCAGTGCCCGCAGTAACACTGAAGCTTTCTTT,CASSARSNTEAFF
NA,TRBJ1-1,TRBV5-5,TRBD1,TGTGCCAGCAGCTTGTTCGGGACAGGGCGCACTGAAGCTTTCTTT,CASSLFGTGRTEAFF